This T cell receptor (beta chain) was sequenced during a study of T cells in Graves' hyperthyroidism and ophthalmopathy. Study-level information: Before treatment of any kind, peripheral blood was taken at initial diagnosis.

TCR beta CDR3 sequences were amplified from RNA transcripts. During a first-round RT-PCR of the TCR CDR3, the HTBI primer set was used. TCRdb used MiXCR to reprocess the multiplex PCR reads, holding one entry per CDR3 protein. Of hundreds of thousands of distinct CDR3 sequences detected, about 14% appear once; the ten largest clones hold about a tenth. Absence of ophthalmopathy progression within 18 months defined stable Graves' hyperthyroidism. The CDR3 is 14 amino acids. CDR1 is SGHDT, CDR2 YYEEEE, per germline. Trimming took off 4 bases at V and 1 base at J, with 11 bases between the two ends. At least ten counts were recorded for this clonotype.

Specimen: blood. The clonotype originates from a woman in her late teens or twenties with Graves' hyperthyroidism. This rearrangement joins TRBV5-6 to TRBJ1-1; no clear D gene. The CDR3 DNA is TGTGCCAGCAGCCACCCGCGGGGGAACACTGAAGCTTTCTTT. Translation gives CASSHPRGNTEAFF.